This is a list of T cell receptor beta chains from one sample in a study of OX40 agonist ivuxolimab in advanced cancers. Clones were sequenced by immunoSEQ multiplex PCR, and TCRdb holds only the in-frame ones, with some missing. The sample includes 65,000 to 95,000 clones, approximately 86% of them seen just once. The specimen was CD4+ or CD8+ T cells sorted from blood, collected in a trial of the OX40 agonist ivuxolimab. Receptor source: an adult with an advanced solid tumor such as melanoma, head and neck, liver or kidney cancer. The CDR3 runs from the conserved cysteine through the conserved F or W. The order of the fields is clone size, J gene, D gene, V gene, CDR3 DNA, CDR3 protein. The D gene is left open where the match is weak. Rows give clone size only sometimes, using once, few, many, or a class for an expanded clone.

abundance: NA; j_gene: TRBJ2-7; d_gene: NA; v_gene: TRBV30; CDR3nt: TGTGCCTGGAGTCAAGACTACTACGAGCAGTACTTC; CDR3aa: CAWSQDYYEQYF
abundance: NA; j_gene: TRBJ2-7; d_gene: NA; v_gene: TRBV7-6; CDR3nt: TGTGCCAGCAGCCCCACCAGAGAACGGGGGTCCTACGAGCAGTACTTC; CDR3aa: CASSPTRERGSYEQYF
abundance: once; j_gene: TRBJ2-2; d_gene: NA; v_gene: TRBV7-2; CDR3nt: TGTGCCAGCAGCCCGATCGGGGGTACCGGGGAGCTGTTTTTT; CDR3aa: CASSPIGGTGELFF
abundance: few; j_gene: TRBJ2-3; d_gene: NA; v_gene: TRBV28; CDR3nt: TGTGCCAGCAGTTTAACCCATACGCAGTATTTT; CDR3aa: CASSLTHTQYF
abundance: NA; j_gene: TRBJ2-3; d_gene: NA; v_gene: TRBV28; CDR3nt: TGTGCCAGCAAAAGGAGTTCGGGGAGTGGCACAGATACGCAGTATTTT; CDR3aa: CASKRSSGSGTDTQYF
abundance: NA; j_gene: TRBJ2-4; d_gene: NA; v_gene: TRBV18; CDR3nt: TGTGCCAGCTCACCAGGCAACCCGGGCGACATTCAGTACTTC; CDR3aa: CASSPGNPGDIQYF
abundance: NA; j_gene: TRBJ2-1; d_gene: TRBD2; v_gene: TRBV2; CDR3nt: TGTGCCAGCAAGCGGGAGGGCCCGAACAATGAGCAGTTCTTC; CDR3aa: CASKREGPNNEQFF
abundance: NA; j_gene: TRBJ2-2; d_gene: NA; v_gene: TRBV21-1; CDR3nt: TGTGCCAGACTCGAAGGGACTAGCGGGATAGATGGCGGGGAGCTGTTTTTT; CDR3aa: CARLEGTSGIDGGELFF
abundance: NA; j_gene: TRBJ2-1; d_gene: NA; v_gene: TRBV7-3; CDR3nt: TGTGCCAGCAGCTTAAGCGGGCCATACAATGAGCAGTTCTTC; CDR3aa: CASSLSGPYNEQFF
abundance: NA; j_gene: TRBJ2-4; d_gene: NA; v_gene: TRBV9; CDR3nt: TGTGCCGGTAAGGAGGGAGCTATGGCCAAAAACATTCAGTACTTC; CDR3aa: CAGKEGAMAKNIQYF
abundance: NA; j_gene: TRBJ2-1; d_gene: NA; v_gene: TRBV6-5; CDR3nt: TGTGCCAGCAGTCCCGCCGGGACCCCCAATGAGCAGTTCTTC; CDR3aa: CASSPAGTPNEQFF
abundance: NA; j_gene: TRBJ2-3; d_gene: NA; v_gene: TRBV5-1; CDR3nt: TGCGCCAGCAGCTTGCTGGGGAACACAGATACGCAGTATTTT; CDR3aa: CASSLLGNTDTQYF
abundance: NA; j_gene: TRBJ1-1; d_gene: NA; v_gene: TRBV7-2; CDR3nt: TGTGCCAGCAGCTTTTCAGAGAACACTGAAGCTTTCTTT; CDR3aa: CASSFSENTEAFF
abundance: once; j_gene: TRBJ1-3; d_gene: NA; v_gene: TRBV19; CDR3nt: TGTGCCAGTAGTTTGGGACACCTCGGAACCACCATATATTTT; CDR3aa: CASSLGHLGTTIYF
abundance: NA; j_gene: TRBJ1-2; d_gene: TRBD1; v_gene: TRBV6-5; CDR3nt: TGTGCCAGCACGGCACCGGGACAGGGGGCTGAGGGCTACACCTTC; CDR3aa: CASTAPGQGAEGYTF
abundance: few; j_gene: TRBJ2-3; d_gene: NA; v_gene: TRBV7-3; CDR3nt: TGTGCCAGCAGCCGTGGAACCTCGGGTACGCAGTATTTT; CDR3aa: CASSRGTSGTQYF
abundance: few; j_gene: TRBJ1-3; d_gene: NA; v_gene: TRBV9; CDR3nt: TGTGCCAGCAGCAACAGTGCCCGCTCTGGAAACACCATATATTTT; CDR3aa: CASSNSARSGNTIYF
abundance: NA; j_gene: TRBJ2-3; d_gene: NA; v_gene: TRBV29-1; CDR3nt: TGCAGCGTGAACCACGGGGACGATACGCAGTATTTT; CDR3aa: CSVNHGDDTQYF
abundance: NA; j_gene: TRBJ2-7; d_gene: NA; v_gene: TRBV5-4; CDR3nt: TGTGCCAGCAGCTTGTCGGCCGGGTCCTACGAGCAGTACTTC; CDR3aa: CASSLSAGSYEQYF
abundance: NA; j_gene: TRBJ1-1; d_gene: NA; v_gene: TRBV7-6; CDR3nt: TGTGCCAGCAGCCCCAGGCAACCGAACACTGAAGCTTTCTTT; CDR3aa: CASSPRQPNTEAFF
abundance: NA; j_gene: TRBJ2-6; d_gene: NA; v_gene: TRBV29-1; CDR3nt: TGCAGCGTTGTGGGGGCCTCTGGGGCCAACGTCCTGACTTTC; CDR3aa: CSVVGASGANVLTF
abundance: NA; j_gene: TRBJ2-7; d_gene: TRBD2; v_gene: TRBV28; CDR3nt: TGTGCCAGCAGGGGAGCGGGAGAAAAGTACGAGCAGTACTTC; CDR3aa: CASRGAGEKYEQYF